A single TCR beta chain is shown here with its context. This clonotype has a handful of counts. What antigen it recognizes has not been identified. No much larger clone exists at a distance of one base, and base qualities are not known. Read against the paper, the sample's treatment or condition label means: live attenuated yellow fever vaccine strain. A standard Ficoll-Paque protocol was used to isolate PBMCs from peripheral blood. Dynabeads CD4 and CD8 positive selection kits were used to isolate CD4 and CD8 T-cell fractions. RNA was extracted with TriZol from bulk PBMCs, CD4 and CD8 fractions, and dextramer-positive and dextramer-negative fractions. This sample is part of a study of T cells after yellow fever vaccination (dated by TCRdb to between 2018 and 2021). For context, the study as a whole: The SMART-Seq v4 Ultra Low Input RNA kit was used to prepare libraries from fractions with low cell numbers. To track T-cell clones before and after primary and booster YFV17D yellow fever vaccination, bulk TCR alpha and beta repertoires were sequenced longitudinally. Two healthy male donors, one aged 18 to 30 and one aged 30 to 40 years, made up the cohort. Blood was drawn at multiple timepoints before and after primary and secondary immunization, with bulk PBMC replicates and cell subsets isolated. Study-level results and caveats: The secondary T-cell response was weaker than the primary response but faster, peaking on day 5 instead of day 15. A small fraction of clonotypes showed up in both the CD4 and CD8 compartments, probably as a result of convergent recombination. Because abundant contaminating clonotypes from the bulk population could be contained in FACS-sorted repertoires, computational filtering was required. Because only a couple of donors were included in the study, the extent to which the findings can be generalized is limited. Most clones expanded after primary vaccination were re-detected after the booster (almost 98% of CD4 and 80% to 90% of CD8), suggesting broad memory maintenance.

V is shortened by 3 bases, J by 0 bases, and the region joining them spans 15 bases. The CDR3 measures 16 amino acids from cysteine to phenylalanine. The only DNA kept is the CDR3, 48 bases in frame from the first base. Per the germline V gene (reference sequence), DFQATT is the CDR1 and SNEGSKA is the CDR2. TCR cDNA was synthesized by 5'RACE template switching, which introduced a universal primer site and unique molecular identifiers. cDNA synthesis was primed from both the TCR alpha and TCR beta constant segments. Library amplification used two PCR steps, and the second PCR step added sample barcodes and sequencing adapters. Sequencing of libraries was performed on Illumina HiSeq 2500 (2x100 bp) or NovaSeq (2x150 bp). The authors processed their data as follows. MIGEC handled demultiplexing of reads and collapsing into UMI consensus sequences, while MiXCR performed V(D)J alignment. Vaccine-responding clonotypes were defined with edgeR using replicate PBMC samples, requiring FDR below 0.01 and a log2 fold change above 5 up to day 15. Each bulk clonotype was labeled CD4 or CD8 based on which sequenced repertoire, CD4 or CD8, contained the clonotype at higher abundance. The raw public reads went through TCRdb reprocessing: fastp at Q25, MiXCR clone calling, in-frame beta chains kept. Records with the same CDR3 protein are collapsed into one entry carrying the most frequent genes and DNA. The V and J calls were determined by TCRdb, not by the authors. The sample table contains 200,000 to 300,000 distinct CDR3 sequences; only one count was recorded for roughly 6.8% of them. Together, the top ten hold about 1% of the sample.

Recombination connected TRBV20-1 to TRBJ1-5; TRBD1 is perhaps the D gene, given 6 matching bases. Sequenced here: CD4+ T cells sorted from PBMCs, sampled on the day of the yellow fever booster vaccination. The TCR comes from a man in his thirties or forties who received the YFV17D yellow fever vaccine. The CDR3 protein is CSAREAGANSNQPQHF. The DNA sequence is given as TGCAGTGCTAGGGAGGCAGGGGCAAATAGCAATCAGCCCCAGCATTTT.